Listed below are T cell receptor beta chains from one sample, sequenced in a study of a mutant IDH1 vaccine in newly diagnosed glioma. Repertoires were generated with immunoSEQ multiplex PCR, while TCRdb's copy carries only in-frame clones and drops some. Of tens of thousands of clones listed, around 93% are singletons. The material sequenced was PBMCs, taken from a glioma patient treated with radiotherapy, temozolomide or both. The origin of the receptors is a man aged 35 to 55 with glioma. The CDR3 runs from the conserved cysteine through the conserved F or W. The order of the fields is D gene, J gene, clone size, V gene, CDR3 protein, CDR3 DNA. A D gene is named only where the DNA matches it firmly. Clone size is given for some rows only: seen once, a few or many times, or a class if the clone is expanded.

>.|TRBJ2-1|.|TRBV4-3
CASSQDFPPTGPSYNEQFF
TGCGCCAGCAGCCAAGATTTCCCTCCAACGGGACCCTCCTACAATGAGCAGTTCTTC
>TRBD2|TRBJ2-1|.|TRBV5-1
CASSRSGGSSYNEQFF
TGCGCCAGCTCCCGGAGCGGGGGAAGCTCCTACAATGAGCAGTTCTTC
>.|TRBJ2-1|.|TRBV7-2
CASSLARHTVTDEQFF
TGTGCCAGCAGCTTAGCGCGGCACACAGTTACGGATGAGCAGTTCTTC
>.|TRBJ2-3|.|TRBV7-3
CASSLGTYSSTDTQYF
TGTGCCAGCAGCTTAGGGACTTACTCTAGCACAGATACGCAGTATTTT
>TRBD2|TRBJ2-2|.|TRBV7-6
CASSPDGGSTNTGELFF
TGTGCCAGCAGCCCAGACGGGGGGAGCACGAACACCGGGGAGCTGTTTTTT
>.|TRBJ1-5|once|TRBV19
CASSTGSGFSNQPQHF
TGTGCCAGTAGTACGGGTAGCGGGTTTAGCAATCAGCCCCAGCATTTT
>TRBD1|TRBJ2-5|.|TRBV18
CASSAQGDQETQYF
TGTGCCAGCTCAGCTCAGGGGGACCAAGAGACCCAGTACTTC
>.|TRBJ1-2|.|TRBV19
CASSILMGDDGYTF
TGTGCCAGTAGTATCCTAATGGGTGATGATGGCTACACCTTC
>TRBD1|TRBJ1-1|.|TRBV6-1
CASETGVREAFF
TGTGCCAGTGAGACAGGGGTACGGGAAGCTTTCTTT
>TRBD1|TRBJ2-7|.|TRBV10-3
CAISPGTGTGEQYF
TGTGCCATCAGCCCCGGGACAGGAACCGGGGAGCAGTACTTC
>TRBD2|TRBJ2-1|.|TRBV14
CASSQGGLAIRQFF
TGTGCCAGCAGCCAAGGGGGACTAGCAATTCGGCAGTTCTTC